The sequence of this T cell receptor (beta chain) was determined in a study of response to subunit inactivated influenza vaccine. Study results and limitations: It was the authors' suggestion that each seasonal influenza vaccination recruits few new T cells.

The sample holds a few counts of this clonotype. Its antigen remains unknown. TCRdb reprocessed the RT-PCR reads with MiXCR, giving one entry per CDR3 protein. The table has approximately 680,000 distinct CDR3 sequences, 15% to 18% seen once. The CDR3 runs to 18 residues. The V and J ends lost 1 base and 0 bases respectively, with 16 bases between them. The sequences come from PBMCs from blood, collected 11 to 12 days after vaccination. This chain links TRBV12-3 or TRBV12-4 with TRBJ2-4, with D perhaps matching TRBD2 (5 bases). This clonotype was obtained from a man aged 50-59 years who received an inactivated influenza vaccine. The CDR3 is CASSLGWAGQIAKNIQYF. CDR3 nucleotides: TGTGCCAGCAGTTTAGGCTGGGCGGGCCAGATAGCCAAAAACATTCAGTACTTC.